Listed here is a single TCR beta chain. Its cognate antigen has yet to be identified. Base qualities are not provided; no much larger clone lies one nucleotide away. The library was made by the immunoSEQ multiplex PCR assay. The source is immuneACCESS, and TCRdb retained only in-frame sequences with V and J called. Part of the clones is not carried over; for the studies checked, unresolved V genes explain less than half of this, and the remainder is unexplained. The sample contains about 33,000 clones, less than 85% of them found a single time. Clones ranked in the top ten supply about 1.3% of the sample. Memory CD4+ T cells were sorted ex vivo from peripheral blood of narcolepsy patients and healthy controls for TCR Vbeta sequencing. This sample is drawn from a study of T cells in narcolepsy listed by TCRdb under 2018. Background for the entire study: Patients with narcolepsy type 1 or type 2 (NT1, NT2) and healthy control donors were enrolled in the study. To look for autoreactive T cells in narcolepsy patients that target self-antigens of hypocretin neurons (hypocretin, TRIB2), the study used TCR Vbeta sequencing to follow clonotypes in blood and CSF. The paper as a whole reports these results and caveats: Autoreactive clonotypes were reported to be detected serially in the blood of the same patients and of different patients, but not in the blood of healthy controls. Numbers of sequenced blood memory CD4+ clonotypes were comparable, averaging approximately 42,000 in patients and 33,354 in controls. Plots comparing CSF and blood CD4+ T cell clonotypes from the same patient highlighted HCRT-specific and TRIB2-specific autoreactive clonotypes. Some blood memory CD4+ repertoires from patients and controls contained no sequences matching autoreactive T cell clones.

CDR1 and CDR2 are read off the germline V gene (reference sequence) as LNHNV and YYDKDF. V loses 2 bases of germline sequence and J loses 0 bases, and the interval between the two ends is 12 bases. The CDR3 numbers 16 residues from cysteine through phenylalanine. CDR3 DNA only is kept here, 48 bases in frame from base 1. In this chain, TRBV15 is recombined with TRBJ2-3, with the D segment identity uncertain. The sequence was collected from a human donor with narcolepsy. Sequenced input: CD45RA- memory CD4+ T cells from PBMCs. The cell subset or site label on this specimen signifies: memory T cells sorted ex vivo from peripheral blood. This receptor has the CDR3 CATSRRPSVSTDTQYF. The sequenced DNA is TGTGCCACCAGCAGAAGGCCGAGCGTAAGCACAGATACGCAGTATTTT.